This T cell receptor beta chain appears in the sequencing data of a study of immune characterization of retroperitoneal liposarcoma. The CDR3 spans 11 residues. V lost 7 bases, J lost 3 bases, and 6 bases lay in between. Germline CDR1 MNHNS, CDR2 SASEGT. TCRdb fed the PCR reads into MiXCR, producing one record per CDR3 protein. The table has more than 9,000 distinct CDR3 sequences, under 35% seen once. This clonotype was counted only a few times. The sample consisted of tumor tissue. This TCR derives from a male donor with retroperitoneal liposarcoma. This chain connects TRBV6-1 to TRBJ1-1, with no clear D. CDR3 region: CASKRDTEAFF. For the CDR3, the DNA is TGTGCCAGCAAGCGGGACACTGAAGCTTTCTTT.